These 17 T cell receptor beta chains came from one sample sequenced in a study of T cells after yellow fever vaccination (dated 2019 in TCRdb). What this sample's treatment or condition label stands for: live attenuated yellow fever vaccine strain. Preparation of the library involved 5' RACE. Sequencing instrument: Illumina NovaSeq 6000. The raw public reads went through TCRdb reprocessing: fastp at Q25, MiXCR clone calling, in-frame beta chains kept. CDR3 protein duplicates are merged, each entry listing the most common genes and DNA. Within this sample are 300,000 or so distinct CDR3 sequences, with around 10% of them counted one time only. About 3% of the sample is taken by the ten largest. The sequences come from CD4+ T cells sorted from PBMCs, collected 5 days after the yellow fever booster vaccination. Receptor source: a man in his late teens or twenties who received the YFV17D yellow fever vaccine.

This clonotype was picked up a small number of times. CDR3 DNA sequence: TGCAGTGCTAGAGATCCCGTTCTTGATGGAGGCTACACCTTC. Residues: CSARDPVLDGGYTF. V gene TRBV20-1 combines with J gene TRBJ1-2; D gene unclear. V lost 0 bases to trimming and J lost 8 bases, with 16 bases between them. This CDR3 spans 14 amino acids. Germline V gives CDR1 DFQATT, CDR2 SNEGSKA (reference sequence).

This clonotype was seen only a few times. The rearrangement links TRBV20-1 to TRBJ2-3; D remains ambiguous. The CDR3 runs 14 residues. V was clipped by 5 bases and J by 7 bases, with 19 bases between them. Per germline, CDR1 DFQATT and CDR2 SNEGSKA (reference sequence). For the CDR3, the DNA is TGCAGTGCTCCCCCGACGGAACTGGGGTATACGCAGTATTTT. Its protein product is CSAPPTELGYTQYF.

There are a few counts of this clonotype. The chain uses TRBV15 and TRBJ2-5; D is perhaps TRBD2 (7 bases). Germline values: CDR1 LNHNV, CDR2 YYDKDF (reference sequence). V lost 1 base and J 5 bases, leaving 11 bases between the germline ends. This CDR3 is built from 14 residues. The CDR3 DNA is TGTGCCACCAGCAGAGGGGGGGGCCTGGAGACCCAGTACTTC. Its protein is CATSRGGGLETQYF.

The chain couples TRBV5-5 to TRBJ1-4; no clear D gene. CDR3 length: 18 residues. V was clipped by 1 base and J by 1 base, with 17 bases between them. Germline V gene lookup returns CDR1 SGHKS and CDR2 YYEKEE (reference sequence). For the CDR3, the DNA is TGTGCCAGCAGCTTGTATCCGGGAGTTAGCCTAACTAATGAAAAACTGTTTTTT. It codes for CASSLYPGVSLTNEKLFF.

J is TRBJ2-7 and V is TRBV20-1; D is possibly TRBD1 (5 bases). The V end was cut by 3 bases, the J end by 7 bases, with 13 bases between. CDR3 length: 12 amino acids. Germline CDR1 DFQATT, CDR2 SNEGSKA (reference sequence). The CDR3 DNA follows: TGCAGTGCTAGTTTCAGGGCGAGAGAGCAGTACTTC. The encoded protein is CSASFRAREQYF.

This rearrangement joins TRBV12-1 to TRBJ2-2; TRBD2, the table's D call, was not compared with the DNA. TRBV12-1 is a documented pseudogene. This CDR3 contains 18 residues. CDR3 bases: TGTGCCAGCAGCCTGACAAGTACCGGGGGGGCCGCCACCGGGGAGCTGTTTTTT. As protein: CASSLTSTGGAATGELFF.

The chain recombines TRBV4-2 with TRBJ2-3, with 11 bases aligning to TRBD2. Germline V gene data show CDR1 as LGHNA and CDR2 as YNFKEQ. J lost 2 bases, V lost 3 bases, and 10 bases had no gene match. CDR3 size: 18 residues. The CDR3 nucleotides are TGTGCCAGCAGCCACTCGCCGGGACTAGCGGAGAACACAGATACGCAGTATTTT. As protein: CASSHSPGLAENTDTQYF.

In its sample, this clonotype was seen many times. V gene TRBV24-1 combines with J gene TRBJ2-5; D tentatively fits TRBD1 or TRBD2 (5 bases each). This CDR3 is 13 amino acids long. CDR1 KGHDR and CDR2 SFDVKD come from the germline V gene. The ends were cut back, 2 bases at V and 6 bases at J, with 9 bases in the middle. The CDR3 sequence: CATSDSWGKTQYF. The DNA for the CDR3 is TGTGCCACCAGTGATTCTTGGGGGAAGACCCAGTACTTC.

V and J are TRBV4-1 and TRBJ2-2; D perhaps matches TRBD1 (5 bases). The CDR3 spans 15 residues. V was clipped by 4 bases and J by 4 bases, with 13 bases between them. Germline assignment: CDR1 MGHRA and CDR2 YSYEKL. DNA of the CDR3: TGCGCCAGCAGCCCCGGCCAGGGAAGCACCGGGGAGCTGTTTTTT. Encoded protein: CASSPGQGSTGELFF.

In this sample, this clonotype turned up a few times. CDR3 sequence: CSASSPGTEKLFF. The CDR3 DNA is TGCAGTGCTAGCAGTCCAGGGACCGAAAAACTGTTTTTT. The chain links TRBV20-1 to TRBJ1-4, with D possibly matching TRBD1 (5 bases). Germline V gene lookup returns CDR1 DFQATT and CDR2 SNEGSKA (reference sequence). The length of the CDR3 is 13 residues. Trimming stripped 3 bases from V and 8 bases from J, with 13 bases between.

J is TRBJ2-3 and V is TRBV3-1; D remains unclear. With 0 bases removed from V and 5 bases from J, the gap between germline ends came to 3 bases. The CDR3 loop spans 12 amino acids. Germline V gives CDR1 LGHDT, CDR2 YNNKEL (reference sequence). Here the CDR3 reads CASSQEIDTQYF. CDR3 DNA: TGTGCCAGCAGCCAAGAGATAGATACGCAGTATTTT.

J is TRBJ2-5 and V is TRBV20-1; D is perhaps TRBD2 (6 bases). Germline CDR1 DFQATT, CDR2 SNEGSKA (reference sequence). The V end lost 2 bases, the J end lost 6 bases, and 19 bases lay between the germline ends. The length of the CDR3 is 15 residues. In DNA, the CDR3 is TGCAGTGCTAGAAGGAGTGGCCGAGGAGGGAAGACCCAGTACTTC. This sequence encodes CSARRSGRGGKTQYF.

This clonotype was detected a few times. DNA for the CDR3: TGTGCCAGCAGCCCGAACGGGGGAGAAGAGACCCAGTACTTC. It yields the protein CASSPNGGEETQYF. This chain links TRBV7-3 with TRBJ2-5; possibly TRBD2 for D (6 bases). Germline V gene lookup returns CDR1 SGHTA and CDR2 FQGTGA. This CDR3 is 14 amino acids long. Deletions cut 5 bases from V and 3 bases from J, with 13 bases between.

This clonotype was seen a handful of times. The V and J genes are TRBV20-1 and TRBJ2-5; 7 bases map to TRBD1. Germline CDR1 reads DFQATT; CDR2 reads SNEGSKA (reference sequence). Germline trimming cut 6 bases from V and 5 bases from J; bases unmatched to any gene: 6. The CDR3 contains 12 residues. CDR3 DNA: TGCAGTGCCCTACAGGGGTACGAGACCCAGTACTTC. Protein: CSALQGYETQYF.

The sample holds a few counts of this clonotype. The chain uses TRBV25-1 and TRBJ1-5; D may be TRBD1 (5 bases). The germline CDR1 and CDR2 sequences are MGHDK and SYGVNS. Trimming removed 4 bases from V and 2 bases from J, with 12 bases in between. This CDR3 has 15 amino acids. This chain's CDR3 is CASSGQGEGNQPQHF. The CDR3 coding sequence is TGTGCCAGCAGTGGGCAGGGCGAGGGCAATCAGCCCCAGCATTTT.

This clonotype appeared a few times. This chain connects TRBV4-1 to TRBJ1-2; weak D call: TRBD1 (5 bases). V lost 4 bases and J lost 7, with 13 bases in between. There are 13 residues in the CDR3. Germline CDR1 and CDR2: MGHRA and YSYEKL. The CDR3 here is CASSPGVSGGYTF. CDR3 bases: TGCGCCAGCAGCCCGGGGGTCTCTGGTGGCTACACCTTC.

The gene calls are TRBV24-1 and TRBJ2-1, with TRBD1 as a possible D gene (5 bases). Germline V CDR1 and CDR2: KGHDR, SFDVKD. The CDR3 is 15 amino acids. With 4 bases removed from V and 6 bases from J, the gap between germline ends came to 15 bases. The CDR3 loop reads CATSDTNQGSNEQFF. The CDR3 DNA follows: TGTGCCACCAGTGACACGAATCAGGGTTCCAATGAGCAGTTCTTC.